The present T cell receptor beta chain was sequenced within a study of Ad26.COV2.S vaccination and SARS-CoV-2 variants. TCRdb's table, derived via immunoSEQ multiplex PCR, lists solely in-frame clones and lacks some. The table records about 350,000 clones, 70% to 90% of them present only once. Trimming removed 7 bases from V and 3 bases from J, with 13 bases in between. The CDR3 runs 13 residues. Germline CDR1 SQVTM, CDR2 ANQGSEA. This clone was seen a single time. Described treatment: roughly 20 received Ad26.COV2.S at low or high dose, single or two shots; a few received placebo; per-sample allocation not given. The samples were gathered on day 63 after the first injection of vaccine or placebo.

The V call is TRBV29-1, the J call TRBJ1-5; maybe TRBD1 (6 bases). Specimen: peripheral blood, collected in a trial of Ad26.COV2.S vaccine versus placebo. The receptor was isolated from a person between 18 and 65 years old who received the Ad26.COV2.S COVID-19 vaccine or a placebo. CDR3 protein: CSAADSDNQPQHF. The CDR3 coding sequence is TGCAGCGCCGCGGACAGCGACAATCAGCCCCAGCATTTT.